These T cell receptor beta chains were read from a single sample in a study of blood T cell repertoires in COVID-19. This table comes from immunoSEQ multiplex PCR, and its TCRdb copy is limited to in-frame clones, with some not included. This sample has about 230,000 clones; roughly 84% occur once, and the top ten carry around 2.4%. Sequenced sample: peripheral blood. These receptors all come from a man between 35 and 55 years old who had recovered from COVID-19. Both conserved end residues are part of each CDR3. D genes are given only for firm matches. Where a row states a size, it is once, few, many or the class of an expanded clone; other rows omit it.

cdr3_aa	cdr3_nt	v_call	clone_size	j_call	cdr3_length	d_call
CASRTANTGELFF	TGTGCCAGCAGGACAGCGAACACCGGGGAGCTGTTTTTT	TRBV2	NA	TRBJ2-2	13	NA
CASSRSSGRLQIYNEQFF	TGTGCCAGTAGCAGGTCTAGCGGGAGACTCCAAATCTACAATGAGCAGTTCTTC	TRBV19	NA	TRBJ2-1	18	TRBD2
CAWNVKSPNTEAFF	TGTGCCTGGAATGTTAAAAGCCCGAACACTGAAGCTTTCTTT	TRBV30	few	TRBJ1-1	14	NA
CASSIGTGYTDEQYF	TGTGCCAGTAGTATAGGTACAGGGTATACTGACGAGCAGTACTTC	TRBV19	once	TRBJ2-7	15	NA
CSASHAVGEQYF	TGCAGTGCTAGTCATGCGGTTGGGGAGCAGTACTTC	TRBV20-1	NA	TRBJ2-7	12	NA
CAISAREGPGNTIYF	TGTGCCATCAGTGCCAGGGAAGGACCTGGAAACACCATATATTTT	TRBV10-3	NA	TRBJ1-3	15	NA
CASSPHQGAGELFF	TGTGCCAGCAGCCCTCACCAGGGGGCCGGGGAGCTGTTTTTT	TRBV7-2	NA	TRBJ2-2	14	TRBD1
CASSQARTEGYTF	TGTGCCAGCAGCCAAGCCAGAACGGAGGGCTACACCTTC	TRBV3-1/TRBV3-2	NA	TRBJ1-2	13	NA
CAIYTGTGNTIYF	TGTGCCATATATACAGGGACTGGAAACACCATATATTTT	TRBV6-5	NA	TRBJ1-3	13	NA
CASSPGYGYTF	TGTGCCAGTAGTCCAGGGTATGGCTACACCTTC	TRBV19	NA	TRBJ1-2	11	NA
CASSLGAGVRETQYF	TGTGCCAGCAGCTTGGGAGCGGGAGTAAGGGAGACCCAGTACTTC	TRBV5-4	NA	TRBJ2-5	15	TRBD2